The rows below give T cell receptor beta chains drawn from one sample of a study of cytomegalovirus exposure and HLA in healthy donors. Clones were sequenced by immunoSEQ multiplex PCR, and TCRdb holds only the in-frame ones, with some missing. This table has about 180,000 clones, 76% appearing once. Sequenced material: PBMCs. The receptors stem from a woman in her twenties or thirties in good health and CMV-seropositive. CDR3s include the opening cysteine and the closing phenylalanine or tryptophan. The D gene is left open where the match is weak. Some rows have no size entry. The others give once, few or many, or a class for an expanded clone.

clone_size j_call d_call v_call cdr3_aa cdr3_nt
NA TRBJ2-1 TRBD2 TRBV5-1 CASSSGTSGGLHDDEQFF TGCGCCAGCAGCTCGGGGACTAGCGGGGGCCTGCACGACGATGAGCAGTTCTTC
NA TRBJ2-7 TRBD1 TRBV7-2 CASSLDRGGPYEQYF TGTGCCAGCAGCTTGGACAGGGGGGGACCCTACGAGCAGTACTTC
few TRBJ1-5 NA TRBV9 CASSVGPGYSNQPQHF TGTGCCAGCAGCGTAGGCCCAGGATATAGCAATCAGCCCCAGCATTTT
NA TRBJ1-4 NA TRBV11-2 CASSLAVKRVTNEKLFF TGTGCCAGCAGCTTAGCCGTTAAGAGGGTAACTAATGAAAAACTGTTTTTT
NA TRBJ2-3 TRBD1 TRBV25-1 CASSAGQGINTQYF TGTGCCAGCAGTGCGGGACAGGGGATTAATACGCAGTATTTT
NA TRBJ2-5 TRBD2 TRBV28 CASTAGGFGETQYF TGTGCCAGCACAGCGGGGGGTTTTGGAGAGACCCAGTACTTC
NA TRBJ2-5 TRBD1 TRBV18 CASSPRTGGDETQYF TGTGCCAGCTCACCACGGACAGGGGGCGACGAGACCCAGTACTTC
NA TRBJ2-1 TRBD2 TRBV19 CARPTGRTDLSSYNEQFF TGTGCCAGGCCAACCGGGAGGACTGATCTCAGCTCCTACAATGAGCAGTTCTTC
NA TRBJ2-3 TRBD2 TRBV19 CASSKATSGPDTQYF TGTGCCAGTAGTAAGGCGACTAGCGGCCCAGATACGCAGTATTTT
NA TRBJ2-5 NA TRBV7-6 CASSPYRDQETQYF TGTGCCAGCAGCCCCTACAGGGACCAAGAGACCCAGTACTTC
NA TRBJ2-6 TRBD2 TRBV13 CASSWEGFGANVLTF TGTGCCAGCAGCTGGGAGGGTTTCGGGGCCAACGTCCTGACTTTC
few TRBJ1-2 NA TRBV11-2 CASSSPSGGQNYGYTF TGTGCCAGCAGCTCACCTTCCGGCGGGCAGAACTATGGCTACACCTTC
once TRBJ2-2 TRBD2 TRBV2 CASMGGVGPGELFF TGTGCCAGCATGGGGGGGGTCGGGCCCGGGGAGCTGTTTTTT
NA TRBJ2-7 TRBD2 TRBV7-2 CASSLELAGGSYEQYF TGTGCCAGCAGCTTAGAACTAGCGGGGGGGTCCTACGAGCAGTACTTC
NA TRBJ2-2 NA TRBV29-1 CSVAQEPNTGELFF TGCAGCGTTGCTCAGGAACCGAACACCGGGGAGCTGTTTTTT
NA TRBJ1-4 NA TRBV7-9 CSSSFPGIEKLFF TGTTCCAGCAGCTTTCCGGGAATCGAAAAACTGTTTTTT
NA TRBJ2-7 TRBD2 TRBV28 CASSLRRGSGEQYF TGTGCCAGCAGTTTACGGCGGGGGTCGGGGGAGCAGTACTTC
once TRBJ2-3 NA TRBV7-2 CASSPRAALTDTQYF TGTGCCAGCAGCCCACGAGCGGCCCTCACAGATACGCAGTATTTT
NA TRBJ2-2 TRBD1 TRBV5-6 CASSSGTGADTGELFF TGTGCCAGCAGTTCCGGGACAGGGGCCGACACCGGGGAGCTGTTTTTT
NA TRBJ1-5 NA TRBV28 CASSPFSWGGDSQHF TGTGCCAGCAGTCCTTTTAGTTGGGGAGGCGACTCCCAGCATTTT
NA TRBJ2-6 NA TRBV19 CASISEANGLTF TGTGCCAGTATTTCTGAAGCCAACGGCCTGACTTTC
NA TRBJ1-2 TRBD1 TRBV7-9 CASSSAGQKYGYTF TGTGCCAGCAGCTCGGCGGGACAGAAATATGGCTACACCTTC
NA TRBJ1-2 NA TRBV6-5 CASSYSAPVPGGYTF TGTGCCAGCAGTTACTCGGCCCCTGTTCCGGGGGGCTACACCTTC
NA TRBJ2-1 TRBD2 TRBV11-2 CASSLGASGGGEQFF TGTGCCAGCAGCTTAGGAGCTAGCGGGGGGGGTGAGCAGTTCTTC
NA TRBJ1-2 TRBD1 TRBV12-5 CASGLGHRDRAGGYTF TGTGCTAGTGGTTTGGGTCACCGGGACAGGGCCGGTGGCTACACCTTC
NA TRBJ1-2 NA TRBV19 CASRPVPGGYGYTF TGTGCCAGTAGACCAGTCCCGGGGGGATACGGCTACACCTTC
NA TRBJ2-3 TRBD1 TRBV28 CASSAGTGDADTQYF TGTGCCAGCAGTGCCGGGACAGGGGACGCAGATACGCAGTATTTT
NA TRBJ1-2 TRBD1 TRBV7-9 CASSYTGGSNYGYTF TGTGCCAGCAGCTATACAGGGGGCTCGAACTATGGCTACACCTTC
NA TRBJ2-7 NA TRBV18 CASSPPGRNTYEQYF TGTGCCAGCTCACCACCAGGCAGGAACACCTACGAGCAGTACTTC
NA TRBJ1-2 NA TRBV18 CASSPGAANYGYTF TGTGCCAGCTCACCAGGAGCAGCCAACTATGGCTACACCTTC
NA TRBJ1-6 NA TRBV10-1 CASRSALHF TGCGCCAGCAGGTCAGCCCTCCACTTT
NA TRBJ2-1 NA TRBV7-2 CASRRRDMAVDEQFF TGTGCCAGCAGGCGCCGGGACATGGCCGTTGATGAGCAGTTCTTC
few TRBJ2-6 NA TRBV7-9 CASSQEAGLSGANVLTF TGCGCCAGCAGCCAAGAGGCAGGGCTGTCTGGGGCCAACGTCCTGACTTTC
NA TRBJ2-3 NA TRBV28 CASAHRETQLSF TGTGCCAGCGCACACAGGGAGACTCAATTAAGTTTT
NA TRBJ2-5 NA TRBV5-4 CASSSPGMGLSQETQYF TGTGCCAGCAGCTCGCCTGGCATGGGACTTTCCCAAGAGACCCAGTACTTC
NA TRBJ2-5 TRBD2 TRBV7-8 CASSSRPAGRGETQYF TGTGCCAGCAGCTCCCGCCCAGCGGGACGTGGGGAGACCCAGTACTTC
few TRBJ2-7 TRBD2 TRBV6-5 CASSPLLGLGYEQYF TGTGCCAGTTCCCCCCTGCTAGGACTAGGGTACGAGCAGTACTTC
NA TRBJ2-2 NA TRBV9 CASSTRGGGMGTGELFF TGTGCCAGCAGCACCCGAGGGGGGGGGATGGGCACCGGGGAGCTGTTTTTT
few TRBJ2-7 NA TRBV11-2 CASSPGRGAGAYEQYF TGTGCCAGCAGCCCGGGGAGGGGGGCAGGCGCCTACGAGCAGTACTTC
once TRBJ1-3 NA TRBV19 CASSGDNSGNTIYF TGTGCCAGTAGTGGGGACAACTCTGGAAACACCATATATTTT
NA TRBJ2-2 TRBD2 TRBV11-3 CASSYRGGRTGELFF TGTGCCAGCAGCTACCGGGGGGGCAGAACCGGGGAGCTGTTTTTT
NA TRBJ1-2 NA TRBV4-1 CASSLSQGRANYGYTF TGCGCCAGCAGCCTCTCACAGGGAAGGGCTAACTATGGCTACACCTTC
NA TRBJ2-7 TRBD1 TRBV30 CAWSAGGQGYEQYF TGTGCCTGGAGTGCGGGGGGACAGGGCTACGAGCAGTACTTC
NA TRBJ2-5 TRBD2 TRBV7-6 CASSPPGGQETQYF TGTGCCAGCAGCCCACCGGGGGGGCAAGAGACCCAGTACTTC
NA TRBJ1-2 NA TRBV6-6 CASSGQGNYGYTF TGTGCCAGCAGTGGCCAGGGGAACTATGGCTACACCTTC
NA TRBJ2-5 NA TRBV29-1 CSVRDYPETQYF TGCAGCGTTCGAGACTACCCGGAGACCCAGTACTTC
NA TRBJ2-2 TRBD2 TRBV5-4 CASRGEGYTGELFF TGTGCCAGCAGGGGGGAGGGTTACACCGGGGAGCTGTTTTTT
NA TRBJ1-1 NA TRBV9 CASSVVEGRGHTEAFF TGTGCCAGCAGCGTAGTGGAGGGACGGGGTCACACTGAAGCTTTCTTT
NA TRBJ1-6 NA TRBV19 CASSILGRGGSPLHF TGTGCCAGTAGTATCCTAGGACGGGGGGGTTCACCCCTCCACTTT
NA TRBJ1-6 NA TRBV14 CASSRREGSYNSPLHF TGTGCCAGCAGTAGAAGAGAGGGCTCCTATAATTCACCCCTCCACTTT
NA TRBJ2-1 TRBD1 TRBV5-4 CASSLGGLGSYNEQFF TGTGCCAGCAGCTTAGGGGGCCTCGGGTCCTACAATGAGCAGTTCTTC
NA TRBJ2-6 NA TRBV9 CASRGASSGANVLTF TGTGCCAGCAGGGGGGCGAGCTCTGGGGCCAACGTCCTGACTTTC
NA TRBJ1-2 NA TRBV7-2 CASSLANRDHYGYTF TGTGCCAGCAGCTTAGCGAACAGGGACCACTATGGCTACACCTTC
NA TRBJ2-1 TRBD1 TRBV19 CASSTRGQGAREQFF TGTGCCAGTAGTACCCGGGGACAGGGGGCGCGTGAGCAGTTCTTC
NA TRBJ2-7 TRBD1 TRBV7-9 CASSLASGGAYEQYF TGTGCCAGCAGCTTAGCGTCAGGGGGCGCCTACGAGCAGTACTTC
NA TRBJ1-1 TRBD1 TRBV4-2 CASSQDPPGGDFTEAFF TGTGCCAGCAGCCAAGATCCCCCAGGGGGCGATTTTACTGAAGCTTTCTTT
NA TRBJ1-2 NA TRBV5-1 CASSLGRGDGYTF TGCGCCAGCAGCTTGGGGCGGGGTGATGGCTACACCTTC
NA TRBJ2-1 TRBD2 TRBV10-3 CAISGGLAGAYNEQFF TGTGCCATCAGTGGGGGTCTAGCGGGAGCCTACAATGAGCAGTTCTTC
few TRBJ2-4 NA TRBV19 CASSDGLAKNIQYF TGTGCCAGTAGTGACGGGTTAGCCAAAAACATTCAGTACTTC
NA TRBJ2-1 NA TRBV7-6 CASIRRVGDSYNEQFF TGTGCCAGCATCCGGAGGGTAGGGGACTCCTACAATGAGCAGTTCTTC